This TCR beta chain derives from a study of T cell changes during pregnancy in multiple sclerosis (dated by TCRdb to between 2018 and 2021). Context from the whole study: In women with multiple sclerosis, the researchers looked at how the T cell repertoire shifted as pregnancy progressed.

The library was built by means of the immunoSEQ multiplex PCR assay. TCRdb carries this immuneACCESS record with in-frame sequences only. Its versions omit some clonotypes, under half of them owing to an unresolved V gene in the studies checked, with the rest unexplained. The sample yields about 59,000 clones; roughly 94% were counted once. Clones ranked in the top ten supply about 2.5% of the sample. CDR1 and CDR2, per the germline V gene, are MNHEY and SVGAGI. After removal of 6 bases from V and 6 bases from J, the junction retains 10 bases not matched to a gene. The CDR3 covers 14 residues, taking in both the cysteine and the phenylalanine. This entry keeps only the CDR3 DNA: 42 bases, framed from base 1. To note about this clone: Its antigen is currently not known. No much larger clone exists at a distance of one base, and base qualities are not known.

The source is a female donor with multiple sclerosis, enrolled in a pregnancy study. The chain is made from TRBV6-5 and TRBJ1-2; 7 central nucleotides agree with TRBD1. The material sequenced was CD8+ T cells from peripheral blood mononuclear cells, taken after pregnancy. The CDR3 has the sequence CASSPGGLLHGYTF. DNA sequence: TGTGCCAGCAGCCCAGGGGGACTCCTCCATGGCTACACCTTC.